The 30 T cell receptor beta chains in this list originate from one sample, sequenced in a study of cytomegalovirus exposure and HLA in healthy donors (dated by TCRdb to about 2017). The library was prepared using the immunoSEQ multiplex PCR assay. For the multiplex PCR, a mixture combining 60 forward primers for TCR Vbeta segments and 13 reverse primers for TCR Jbeta segments was used. In its TCRdb copy, this immuneACCESS table keeps in-frame sequences only and misses some clones. Where compared with another copy, unresolved V genes explain less than half of these, and the others have no known cause. This sample lists about 150,000 clones; approximately 77% were detected once. More than 1.2% of the sample lies in the top ten. The sample was PBMCs. The receptors stem from a man between 18 and 29 years old in good health and CMV-seronegative.

This rearrangement joins TRBV6-4 to TRBJ2-3; 8 positions match TRBD2. Germline lookup yields CDR1 MRHNA and CDR2 SNTAGT. The junction had 12 bases not matched to a gene; V was cut back by 0 bases and J by 7 bases. The CDR3 consists of 17 residues. CDR3 coding DNA: TGTGCCAGCAGTGACTCAGGGCGGGGGGCAGAATGGAATACGCAGTATTTT. Protein product: CASSDSGRGAEWNTQYF.

Only one count was recorded for this clone. V is TRBV7-2 and J is TRBJ2-1; 12 nucleotides agree with TRBD2. This CDR3 contains 15 residues. Trimming removed 5 bases from V and 7 bases from J; junction bases left unmatched: 6. Per the germline V gene, CDR1 is SGHTA and CDR2 is FQGNSA. Written as DNA, the CDR3 is TGTGCCAGCAGCCGACTAGCGGGAGTAGAGAATGAGCAGTTCTTC. Translation: CASSRLAGVENEQFF.

The chain combines TRBV18 with TRBJ2-5; maybe TRBD1 (5 bases). Per the germline V gene, CDR1 is KGHSH and CDR2 is LQKENI. Trimming took off 6 bases at V and 5 bases at J, with 19 bases between the two ends. The CDR3 loop spans 15 amino acids. CDR3 sequence (DNA): TGTGCCAGCTCCGGCTCCGGACATGGTCGGGAGACCCAGTACTTC. It codes for CASSGSGHGRETQYF. The variable domain in full, completed from reference TRBV18 and TRBJ2-5, reads NAGVMQNPRHLVRRRGQEARLRCSPMKGHSHVYWYRQLPEEGLKFMVYLQKENIIDESGMPKERFSAEFPKEGPSILRIQQVVRGDSAAYFCASSGSGHGRETQYFGPGTRLLVL.

This sequence joins TRBV5-1 and TRBJ2-5, with D possibly TRBD2 on 6 matching bases. Germline loops: CDR1 SGHRS, CDR2 YFSETQ. V lost 3 bases, J lost 3 bases, and 9 bases lay in between. The CDR3 has 13 amino acids. The CDR3 region is CASSSASEETQYF. The CDR3 coding sequence is TGCGCCAGCAGCTCGGCTAGCGAAGAGACCCAGTACTTC.

The rearrangement links TRBV5-4 to TRBJ2-7; D possibly corresponds to TRBD1 (5 bases). There are 15 residues in the CDR3. V lost 2 bases and J lost 6, with 18 bases in between. The V gene's germline CDR1 is SGHNT and CDR2 YYREEE (reference sequence). The CDR3 coding sequence is TGTGCCAGCAGCTTTCTCCAGGGAAGCCCGACCGAGCAGTACTTC. This codes for CASSFLQGSPTEQYF.

This clone was picked up a small number of times. This same CDR3 is encoded by further DNA sequences in the sample. The V call is TRBV15, the J call TRBJ2-2, with TRBD1 as a possible D gene (6 bases). Germline CDR1 reads LNHNV; CDR2 reads YYDKDF (reference sequence). The germline V and J ends were trimmed by 7 bases and 2 bases, with 8 bases remaining between them. The CDR3 spans 13 residues. DNA for the CDR3: TGTGCCACCAAGGACAGAAACACCGGGGAGCTGTTTTTT. This codes for CATKDRNTGELFF.

The V and J genes are TRBV7-9 and TRBJ2-2; the D is unclear. CDR1 and CDR2 (germline): SEHNR, FQNEAQ (reference sequence). The CDR3 extends over 13 amino acids. Trimming took off 7 bases at V and 0 bases at J, with 6 bases between the two ends. CDR3: CASISANTGELFF. The CDR3 DNA follows: TGTGCCAGCATTTCCGCGAACACCGGGGAGCTGTTTTTT.

The table lists this clone with a count of one. The CDR3 is CASSKRWPSGPYEQYF. The CDR3 DNA reads TGTGCCAGCAGCAAGAGGTGGCCTAGCGGCCCCTACGAGCAGTACTTC. The V gene is TRBV27, the J gene TRBJ2-7, with 7 nucleotides matching TRBD2. CDR3 length: 16 residues. Germline V CDR1 and CDR2: MNHEY, SMNVEV (reference sequence). V trimming: 6 bases; J trimming: 2 bases; junction bases outside the gene matches: 13.

This rearrangement joins TRBV27 to TRBJ1-1; D possibly corresponds to TRBD1 (6 bases). Germline V gives CDR1 MNHEY, CDR2 SMNVEV (reference sequence). V lost 5 bases to trimming and J lost 4 bases, with 17 bases between them. The CDR3 totals 15 residues. The chain's CDR3 is CASSRTVQIFTEAFF. Here the CDR3 DNA reads TGTGCCAGCAGTCGGACAGTTCAAATCTTCACTGAAGCTTTCTTT.

The chain carries TRBV29-1 and TRBJ1-2, with 7 bases matching TRBD1. This CDR3 has 12 amino acids. The germline gives CDR1 SQVTM, CDR2 ANQGSEA. V lost 7 bases to trimming and J lost 3 bases; unmatched junction nucleotides: 5. In DNA form, the CDR3 reads TGCAGCGCTGGCGGGACAGACTATGGCTACACCTTC. Residues: CSAGGTDYGYTF.

The chain combines TRBV7-2 with TRBJ2-1; possibly TRBD2 for D (5 bases). The V end was cut by 4 bases, the J end by 0 bases, with 7 bases between. The germline V gene encodes CDR1 SGHTA and CDR2 FQGNSA. This CDR3 contains 14 residues. Written as DNA, the CDR3 is TGTGCCAGCAGCTATGACTACTCCTACAATGAGCAGTTCTTC. Protein product: CASSYDYSYNEQFF. Complete variable domain (other parts from reference TRBV7-2 and TRBJ2-1): GAGVSQSPSNKVTEKGKDVELRCDPISGHTALYWYRQSLGQGLEFLIYFQGNSAPDKSGLPSDRFSAERTGGSVSTLTIQRTQQEDSAVYLCASSYDYSYNEQFFGPGTRLTVL.

The chain combines TRBV10-3 with TRBJ2-7, with TRBD1 identical over 11 bases. V lost 7 bases, J lost 7 bases, and 6 bases stayed unmatched. The CDR3 loop spans 13 amino acids. In germline, CDR1 is ENHRY, CDR2 SYGVKD. The CDR3 region is CAITGGQGGEQYF. CDR3 nucleotide sequence: TGTGCCATCACCGGGGGACAGGGGGGGGAGCAGTACTTC.

The rearrangement links TRBV21-1 to TRBJ2-7; no check of the table's D call, TRBD2, against the DNA was made. TRBV21-1 is a documented pseudogene. The CDR3 extends over 18 amino acids. Written as DNA, the CDR3 is TGTGCCAGCAGCAATTGGGCCCCATTACGGGAGGGATTCTACGAGCAGTACTTC. Translated, it gives CASSNWAPLREGFYEQYF.

The chain carries TRBV13 and TRBJ1-2; 7 bases align to TRBD1. The V gene's germline CDR1 is PRHDT and CDR2 FYEKMQ (reference sequence). CDR3 size: 16 residues. Losses at the gene ends were 5 bases for V and 5 bases for J; bases not matched to a gene: 14. The CDR3 here is CASSLGGRGRQYGYTF. The CDR3 region has the DNA TGTGCCAGCAGCCTGGGGGGCAGGGGGAGGCAATATGGCTACACCTTC. Full variable domain (remainder filled in from reference TRBV13 and TRBJ1-2): AAGVIQSPRHLIKEKRETATLKCYPIPRHDTVYWYQQGPGQDPQFLISFYEKMQSDKGSIPDRFSAQQFSDYHSELNMSSLELGDSALYFCASSLGGRGRQYGYTFGSGTRLTVV.

The chain recombines TRBV5-1 with TRBJ1-2; 8 nucleotides line up with TRBD1. The V gene end was trimmed by 5 bases and the J gene end by 4 bases; junction bases not matched to a gene: 7. The CDR3 loop spans 14 amino acids. The germline V gene has CDR1 SGHRS and CDR2 YFSETQ. This chain's CDR3 is CASSNPQGAYGYTF. The CDR3 coding sequence is TGCGCCAGCAGTAACCCGCAGGGGGCCTATGGCTACACCTTC. Full variable domain (remainder filled in from reference TRBV5-1 and TRBJ1-2): KAGVTQTPRYLIKTRGQQVTLSCSPISGHRSVSWYQQTPGQGLQFLFEYFSETQRNKGNFPGRFSGRQFSNSRSEMNVSTLELGDSALYLCASSNPQGAYGYTFGSGTRLTVV.

The chain carries TRBV28 and TRBJ1-2; D is perhaps TRBD1 (5 bases). Germline V gene sequence: CDR1 MDHEN, CDR2 SYDVKM. This CDR3 has 16 amino acids. V was clipped by 1 base and J by 4 bases, with 16 bases between them. The CDR3: CASSLSVGGTLYGYTF. The CDR3 DNA sequence: TGTGCCAGCAGTTTATCAGTCGGGGGAACGCTCTATGGCTACACCTTC.

DNA for the CDR3: TGTGCCAGCAGTCCCGACAGCTATAATTCACCCCTCCACTTT. Translated, it gives CASSPDSYNSPLHF. The gene calls are TRBV28 and TRBJ1-6, with a tentative D call TRBD1 (5 bases). The CDR3 has 14 amino acids. Germline V CDR1 and CDR2: MDHEN, SYDVKM. The V end lost 5 bases, the J end lost 3 bases, and 8 bases lay between the germline ends.

V usage is TRBV18 and J usage is TRBJ2-7; D remains ambiguous. V was clipped by 3 bases and J by 0 bases, with 9 bases between them. Germline CDR1 reads KGHSH; CDR2 reads LQKENI. This CDR3 has 14 amino acids. The CDR3 DNA reads TGTGCCAGCTCACCTACCCACAGCTCCTACGAGCAGTACTTC. It yields the protein CASSPTHSSYEQYF.

The V gene is TRBV28, the J gene TRBJ2-3; D uncertain. The germline V gene has CDR1 MDHEN and CDR2 SYDVKM. CDR3 size: 13 residues. V lost 6 bases and J lost 5, with 12 bases in between. The DNA of the CDR3 is TGTGCCAGCAGGTCGACTCCCGAAGATACGCAGTATTTT. Its protein is CASRSTPEDTQYF.

The V gene is TRBV7-2, the J gene TRBJ1-5; the D gene is possibly TRBD1 (6 bases). Deletions cut 3 bases from V and 4 bases from J, with 10 bases between. Germline values: CDR1 SGHTA, CDR2 FQGNSA. This CDR3 has 14 amino acids. The CDR3 DNA reads TGTGCCAGCAGCTTCGGACAGAAGAATCAGCCCCAGCATTTT. It yields the protein CASSFGQKNQPQHF.

The chain joins TRBV10-3 to TRBJ2-6, with 7 bases fitting TRBD2. Germline values: CDR1 ENHRY, CDR2 SYGVKD. The CDR3 has 16 amino acids. After removal of 7 bases from V and 2 bases from J, the junction contained 8 bases not matched to a gene. The CDR3 nucleotides read TGTGCCATCACCCCGACGAGCGGGACTGGGGCCAACGTCCTGACTTTC. Translation: CAITPTSGTGANVLTF.

This clone was recorded a few times. The rearrangement uses TRBV18 and TRBJ2-7; the D gene is possibly TRBD1 (6 bases). The CDR3 is 15 amino acids. Trimming stripped 0 bases from V and 3 bases from J, with 12 bases between. Germline V gene data show CDR1 as KGHSH and CDR2 as LQKENI. In DNA, the CDR3 is TGTGCCAGCTCACCACCGAGACAGGCCTACTACGAGCAGTACTTC. Translated, it gives CASSPPRQAYYEQYF.

The chain carries TRBV19 and TRBJ2-7; no definite D call. Trimming pared 6 bases from V and 0 bases from J, leaving 21 bases between. The CDR3 totals 17 residues. Germline V lookup: CDR1 LNHDA, CDR2 SQIVND (reference sequence). The CDR3 spells CASSPRPSDFSSYEQYF. The CDR3 DNA reads TGTGCCAGTAGCCCTAGACCCTCGGATTTCTCCTCCTACGAGCAGTACTTC.

V is TRBV29-1 and J is TRBJ2-5; the D gene is possibly TRBD2 (7 bases). Trimming shortened V by 6 bases and J by 5 bases, and 13 bases separated the two germline ends. The CDR3 spans 12 residues. Looked up from germline, CDR1 is SQVTM and CDR2 is ANQGSEA. The CDR3 DNA reads TGCAGCGTGGGGGGAGGGGGGGAGACCCAGTACTTC. This translates into CSVGGGGETQYF.

V gene TRBV6-5 combines with J gene TRBJ2-2, with TRBD2 as a possible D gene (6 bases). Germline assignment: CDR1 MNHEY and CDR2 SVGAGI. The V gene lost 5 bases and the J gene lost 4 bases, with 14 bases spanning the gap. This CDR3 contains 15 residues. CDR3: CASSRGSGATGELFF. The DNA for the CDR3 is TGTGCCAGCAGTAGAGGGTCGGGAGCCACCGGGGAGCTGTTTTTT.

The chain couples TRBV2 to TRBJ1-6; TRBD1 aligns across 8 bases. Germline-derived CDR1 and CDR2 are SNHLY and FYNNEI. The CDR3 is 15 residues long. The V segment lost 8 bases and the J segment 7 bases; nucleotides outside the gene matches: 10. This CDR3 is CASGSQGARNSPLHF. CDR3 DNA sequence: TGTGCCAGCGGAAGTCAGGGGGCAAGAAATTCACCCCTCCACTTT.

The rearrangement uses TRBV27 and TRBJ2-5; no clear D gene. V shed 5 bases and J shed 0 bases, with 4 bases lying between them. CDR3 length: 12 residues. CDR1 is MNHEY, CDR2 SMNVEV, per germline (reference sequence). The CDR3: CASSIYQETQYF. The CDR3 DNA follows: TGTGCCAGCAGTATCTACCAAGAGACCCAGTACTTC.

This rearrangement joins TRBV5-1 to TRBJ2-7; TRBD1 matches 8 bases. The V gene end was trimmed by 2 bases and the J gene end by 2 bases; junction bases not matched to a gene: 3. Germline V gene sequence: CDR1 SGHRS, CDR2 YFSETQ. The CDR3 consists of 14 residues. The CDR3 region is CASSFGTGAYEQYF. In nucleotides, the CDR3 is TGCGCCAGCAGCTTTGGGACAGGAGCCTACGAGCAGTACTTC.

The chain recombines TRBV18 with TRBJ2-7; D possibly corresponds to TRBD1 (6 bases). The germline CDR1 and CDR2 sequences are KGHSH and LQKENI. The V gene lost 3 bases and the J gene lost 5 bases, with 11 bases spanning the gap. This CDR3 spans 13 amino acids. CDR3 amino acids: CASSPVQGNEQYF. CDR3 sequence (DNA): TGTGCCAGCTCACCGGTACAGGGAAACGAGCAGTACTTC.

The CDR3 protein is CASSWGLAGTDTQYF. CDR3 sequence (DNA): TGTGCCAGCAGCTGGGGGCTAGCCGGCACAGATACGCAGTATTTT. The rearrangement joins TRBV6-5 to TRBJ2-3; TRBD1 might be the D (6 bases). The CDR3 is 15 amino acids. Trimming cost V 6 bases and J 1 base, with 14 bases left between them. Germline V gives CDR1 MNHEY, CDR2 SVGAGI.